The present T cell receptor beta chain was sequenced within a study of blood T cell repertoires in COVID-19. On the study more broadly: Acute-phase and convalescent COVID-19 samples originated in the United States, Italy and Spain. Sources were T cells, B-cell-depleted T cells, or PBMCs; the material itself was cDNA or gDNA.

The junction had 4 bases not matched to a gene; V was cut back by 3 bases and J by 2 bases. CDR1 SGHRS and CDR2 YFSETQ come from the germline V gene. This CDR3 region has 14 residues. Study processing details: Amplified reference gene primers provided the basis for estimating nucleated cell counts. The assay was immunoSEQ multiplex PCR, and TCRdb's table has in-frame clones only and misses some. The V and J calls and clone size are taken from that table; D and trimming were inferred from the DNA. The sample contains 170,000 or so clones, roughly four fifths of which appear only once. Sequences were obtained from peripheral blood. The source of this sequence is a human donor in a cohort sampled during active COVID-19. The genes are TRBV5-1 and TRBJ2-7; 8 nucleotides match TRBD1. CDR3 protein: CASSSTGEAYEQYF. CDR3 nucleotides: TGCGCCAGCAGCTCGACAGGGGAGGCCTACGAGCAGTACTTC.